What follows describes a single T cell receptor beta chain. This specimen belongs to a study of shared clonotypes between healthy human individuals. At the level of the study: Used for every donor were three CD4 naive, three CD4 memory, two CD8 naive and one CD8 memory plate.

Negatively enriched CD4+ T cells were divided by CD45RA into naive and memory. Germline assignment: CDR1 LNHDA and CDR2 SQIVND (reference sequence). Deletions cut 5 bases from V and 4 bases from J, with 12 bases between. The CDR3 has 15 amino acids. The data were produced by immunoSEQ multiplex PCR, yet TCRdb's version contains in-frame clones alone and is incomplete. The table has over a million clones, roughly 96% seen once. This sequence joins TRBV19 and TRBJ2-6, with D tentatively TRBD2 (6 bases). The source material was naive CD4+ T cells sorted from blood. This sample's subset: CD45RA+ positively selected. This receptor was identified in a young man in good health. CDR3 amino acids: CASSAGGSGANVLTF. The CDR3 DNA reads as TGTGCCAGTAGTGCCGGGGGTTCCGGGGCCAACGTCCTGACTTTC.